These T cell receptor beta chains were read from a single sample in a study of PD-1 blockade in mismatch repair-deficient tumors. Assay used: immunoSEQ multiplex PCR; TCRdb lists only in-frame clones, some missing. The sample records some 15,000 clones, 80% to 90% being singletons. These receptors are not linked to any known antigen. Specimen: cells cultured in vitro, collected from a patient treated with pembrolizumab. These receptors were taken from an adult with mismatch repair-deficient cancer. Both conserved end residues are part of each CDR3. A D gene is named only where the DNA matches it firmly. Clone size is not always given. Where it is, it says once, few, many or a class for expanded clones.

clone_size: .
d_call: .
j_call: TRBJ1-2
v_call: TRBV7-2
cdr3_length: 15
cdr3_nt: TGTGCCAGCAGCTTAGGGACGGTTCGATCCTATGGCTACACCTTC
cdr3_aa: CASSLGTVRSYGYTF

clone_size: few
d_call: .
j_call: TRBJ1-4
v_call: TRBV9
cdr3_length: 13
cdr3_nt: TGTGCCAGCAGCCCCCACGGTAATGAAAAACTGTTTTTT
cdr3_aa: CASSPHGNEKLFF

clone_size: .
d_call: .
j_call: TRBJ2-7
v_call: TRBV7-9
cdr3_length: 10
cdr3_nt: TGTGCCAGCAGCGATTACGAGCAGTACTTC
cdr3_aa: CASSDYEQYF

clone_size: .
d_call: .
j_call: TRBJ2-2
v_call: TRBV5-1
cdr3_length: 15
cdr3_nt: TGCGCCAGCAGCTTCGGGGGCGCGGAGACCGGGGAGCTGTTTTTT
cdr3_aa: CASSFGGAETGELFF

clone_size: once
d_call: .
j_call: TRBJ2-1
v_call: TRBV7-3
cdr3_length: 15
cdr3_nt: TGTGCCAGCAGCCTAGGAGCCCCAGGGACGGATGAGCAGTTCTTC
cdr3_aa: CASSLGAPGTDEQFF

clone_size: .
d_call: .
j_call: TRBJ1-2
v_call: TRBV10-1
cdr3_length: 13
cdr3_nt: TGCGCCAGCAGTGAAACAGGGTCCTATGGCTACACCTTC
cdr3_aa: CASSETGSYGYTF

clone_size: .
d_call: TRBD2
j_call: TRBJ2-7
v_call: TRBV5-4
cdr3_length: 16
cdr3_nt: TGTGCCAGCAGCCCCCAACTAGCGGGAGGGCTCTACGAGCAGTACTTC
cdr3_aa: CASSPQLAGGLYEQYF

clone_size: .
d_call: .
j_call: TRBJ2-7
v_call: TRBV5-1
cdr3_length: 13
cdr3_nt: TGCGCCAGCAGCTTCCCTAGCTTGGGCGAGCAGTACTTC
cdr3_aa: CASSFPSLGEQYF

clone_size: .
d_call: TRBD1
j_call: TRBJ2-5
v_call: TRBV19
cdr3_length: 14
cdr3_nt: TGTGCCAGTACTATGGGACAGGGAAGGCAGACCCAGTACTTC
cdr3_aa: CASTMGQGRQTQYF

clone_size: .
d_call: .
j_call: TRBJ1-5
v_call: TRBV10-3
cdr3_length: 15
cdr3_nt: TGTGCCATCAGTGAGTCTACAAGTTCAAATCAGCCCCAGCATTTT
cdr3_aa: CAISESTSSNQPQHF

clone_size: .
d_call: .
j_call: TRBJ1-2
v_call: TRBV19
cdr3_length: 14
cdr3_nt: TGTGCCAGTAGCCAACAGGGCTGGGACTATGGCTACACCTTC
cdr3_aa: CASSQQGWDYGYTF